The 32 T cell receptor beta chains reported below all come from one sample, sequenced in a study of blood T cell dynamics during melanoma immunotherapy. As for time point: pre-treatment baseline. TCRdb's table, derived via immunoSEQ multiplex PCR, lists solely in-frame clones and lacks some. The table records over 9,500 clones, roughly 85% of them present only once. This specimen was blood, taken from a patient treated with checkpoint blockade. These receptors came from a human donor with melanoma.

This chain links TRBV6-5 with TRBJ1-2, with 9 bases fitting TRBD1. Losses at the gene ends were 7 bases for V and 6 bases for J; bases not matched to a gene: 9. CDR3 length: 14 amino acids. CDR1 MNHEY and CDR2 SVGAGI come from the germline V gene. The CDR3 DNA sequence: TGTGCCAGCACTACTCCGGGACAGGGAAATGGCTACACCTTC. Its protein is CASTTPGQGNGYTF.

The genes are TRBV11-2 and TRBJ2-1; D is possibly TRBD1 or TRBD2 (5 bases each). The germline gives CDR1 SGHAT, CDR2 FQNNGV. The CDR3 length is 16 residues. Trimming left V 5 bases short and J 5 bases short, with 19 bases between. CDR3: CASSPAPGTVDNEQFF. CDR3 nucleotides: TGTGCCAGCAGCCCCGCACCCGGGACGGTAGACAATGAGCAGTTCTTC. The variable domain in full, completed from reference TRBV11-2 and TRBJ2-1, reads EAGVAQSPRYKIIEKRQSVAFWCNPISGHATLYWYQQILGQGPKLLIQFQNNGVVDDSQLPKDRFSAERLKGVDSTLKIQPAKLEDSAVYLCASSPAPGTVDNEQFFGPGTRLTVL.

The CDR3 loop is CASSQAAGTGYEQYF. The CDR3, as DNA: TGCGCCAGCAGCCAAGCTGCCGGGACAGGGTACGAGCAGTACTTC. The chain uses TRBV4-3 and TRBJ2-7; the match to TRBD1 covers 9 bases. Germline values: CDR1 LGHNA, CDR2 YSLEER. CDR3 size: 15 residues. V lost 1 base, J lost 4 bases, and 5 bases stayed unmatched.

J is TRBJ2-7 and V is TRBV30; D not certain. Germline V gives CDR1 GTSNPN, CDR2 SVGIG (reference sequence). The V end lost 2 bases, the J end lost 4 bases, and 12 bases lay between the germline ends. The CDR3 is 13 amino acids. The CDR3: CAWSWQQRYEQYF. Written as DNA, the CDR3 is TGTGCCTGGAGTTGGCAGCAACGTTACGAGCAGTACTTC.

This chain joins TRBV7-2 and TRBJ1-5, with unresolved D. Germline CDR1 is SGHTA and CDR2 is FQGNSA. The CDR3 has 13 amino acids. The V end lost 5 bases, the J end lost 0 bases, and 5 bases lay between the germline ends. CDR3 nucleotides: TGTGCCAGCAGCCTTACTAGCAATCAGCCCCAGCATTTT. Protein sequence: CASSLTSNQPQHF.

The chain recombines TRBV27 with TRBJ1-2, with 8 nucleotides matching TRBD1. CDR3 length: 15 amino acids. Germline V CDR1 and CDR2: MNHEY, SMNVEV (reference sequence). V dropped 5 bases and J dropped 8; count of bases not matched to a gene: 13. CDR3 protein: CASSDPATGVRGYTF. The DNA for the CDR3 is TGTGCCAGCAGTGATCCCGCGACAGGGGTCCGAGGCTACACCTTC.

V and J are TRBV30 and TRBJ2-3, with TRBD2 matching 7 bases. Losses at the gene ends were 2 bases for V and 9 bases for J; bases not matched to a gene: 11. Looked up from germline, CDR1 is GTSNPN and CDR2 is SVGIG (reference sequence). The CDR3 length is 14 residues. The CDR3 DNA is TGTGCCTGGAGTCGGCCCGGGGAGGGATCGACGCAGTATTTT. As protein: CAWSRPGEGSTQYF.

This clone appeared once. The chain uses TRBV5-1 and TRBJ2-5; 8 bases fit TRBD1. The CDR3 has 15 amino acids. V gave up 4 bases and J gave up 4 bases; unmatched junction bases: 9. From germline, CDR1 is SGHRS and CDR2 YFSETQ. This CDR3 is CASSHFAGGGETQYF. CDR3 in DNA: TGCGCCAGCAGCCATTTCGCAGGGGGCGGAGAGACCCAGTACTTC.

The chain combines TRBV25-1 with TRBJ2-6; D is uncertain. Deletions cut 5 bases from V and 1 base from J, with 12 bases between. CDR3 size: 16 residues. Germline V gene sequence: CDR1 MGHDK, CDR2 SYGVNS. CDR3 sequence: CASSPPRVSGANVLTF. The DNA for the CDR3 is TGTGCCAGCAGTCCCCCTAGGGTTTCTGGGGCCAACGTCCTGACTTTC.

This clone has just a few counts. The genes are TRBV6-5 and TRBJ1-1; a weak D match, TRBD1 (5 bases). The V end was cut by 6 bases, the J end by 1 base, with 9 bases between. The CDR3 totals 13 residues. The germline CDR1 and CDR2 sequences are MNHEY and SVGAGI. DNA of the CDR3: TGTGCCAGCAGAACAAGGGGGAACACTGAAGCTTTCTTT. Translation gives CASRTRGNTEAFF.

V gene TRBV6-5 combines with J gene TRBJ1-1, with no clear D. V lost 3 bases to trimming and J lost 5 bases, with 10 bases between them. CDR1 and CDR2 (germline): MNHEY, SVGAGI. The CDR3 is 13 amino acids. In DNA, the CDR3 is TGTGCCAGCAGTTATACAGCGAGAACTGAAGCTTTCTTT. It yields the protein CASSYTARTEAFF.

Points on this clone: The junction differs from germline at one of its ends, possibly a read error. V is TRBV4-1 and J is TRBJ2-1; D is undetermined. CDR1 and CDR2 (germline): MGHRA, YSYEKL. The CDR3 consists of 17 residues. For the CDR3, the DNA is TGCGCCAGCAGCCAAGTTACTACCGGGCACTTTTACATTGAGCAGTTCTTC. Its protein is CASSQVTTGHFYIEQFF.

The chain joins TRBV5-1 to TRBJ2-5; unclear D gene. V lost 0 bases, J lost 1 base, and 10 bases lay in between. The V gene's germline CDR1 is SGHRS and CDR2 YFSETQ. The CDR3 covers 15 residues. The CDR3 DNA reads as TGCGCCAGCAGCTTGGCCAACTATCTCCAAGAGACCCAGTACTTC. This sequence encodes CASSLANYLQETQYF.

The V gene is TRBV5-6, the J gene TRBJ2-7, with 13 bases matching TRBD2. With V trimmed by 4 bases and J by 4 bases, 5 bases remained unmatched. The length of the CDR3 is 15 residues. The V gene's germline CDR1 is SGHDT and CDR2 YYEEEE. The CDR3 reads CASSLGLAGLYEQYF. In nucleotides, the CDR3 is TGTGCCAGCAGCCTGGGACTAGCGGGACTTTACGAGCAGTACTTC.

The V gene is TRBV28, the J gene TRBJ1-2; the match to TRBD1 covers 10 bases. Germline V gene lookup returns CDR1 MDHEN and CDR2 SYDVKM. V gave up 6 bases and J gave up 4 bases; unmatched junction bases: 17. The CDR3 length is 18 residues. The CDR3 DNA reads TGTGCCAGCAGACCTGCGGGACAGGGGCGTCCCTCAGGCTATGGCTACACCTTC. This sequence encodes CASRPAGQGRPSGYGYTF.

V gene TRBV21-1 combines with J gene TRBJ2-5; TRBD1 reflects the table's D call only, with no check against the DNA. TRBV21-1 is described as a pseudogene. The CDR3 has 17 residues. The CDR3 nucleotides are TGTGCCAGCAGCACACACCGAGACAGGGGAATAGGAGAGACCCAGTACTTC. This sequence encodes CASSTHRDRGIGETQYF.

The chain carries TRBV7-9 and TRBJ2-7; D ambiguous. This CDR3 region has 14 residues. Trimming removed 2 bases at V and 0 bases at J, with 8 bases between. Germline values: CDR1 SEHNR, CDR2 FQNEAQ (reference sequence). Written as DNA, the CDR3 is TGTGCCAGCAGCTTAACGCAGCGCTCCTACGAGCAGTACTTC. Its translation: CASSLTQRSYEQYF.

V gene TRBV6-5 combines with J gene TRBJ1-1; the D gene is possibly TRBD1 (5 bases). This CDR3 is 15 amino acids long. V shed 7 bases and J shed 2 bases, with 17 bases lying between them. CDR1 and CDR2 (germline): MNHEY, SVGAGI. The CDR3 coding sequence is TGTGCCAGCAAGATCAAGAGGGGCCTCAACACTGAAGCTTTCTTT. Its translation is CASKIKRGLNTEAFF.

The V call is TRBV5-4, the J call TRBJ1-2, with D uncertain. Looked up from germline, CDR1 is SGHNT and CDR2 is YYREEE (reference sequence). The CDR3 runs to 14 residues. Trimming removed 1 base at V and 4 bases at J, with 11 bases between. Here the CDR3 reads CASSLSGALYGYTF. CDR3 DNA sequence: TGTGCCAGCAGCTTGTCGGGAGCACTCTATGGCTACACCTTC.

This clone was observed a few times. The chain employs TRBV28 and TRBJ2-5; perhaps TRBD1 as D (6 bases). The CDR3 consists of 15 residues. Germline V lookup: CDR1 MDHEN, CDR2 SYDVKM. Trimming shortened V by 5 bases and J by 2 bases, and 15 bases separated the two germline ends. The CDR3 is CASSKTGTPQETQYF. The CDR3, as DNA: TGTGCCAGCAGTAAAACGGGGACACCTCAAGAGACCCAGTACTTC.

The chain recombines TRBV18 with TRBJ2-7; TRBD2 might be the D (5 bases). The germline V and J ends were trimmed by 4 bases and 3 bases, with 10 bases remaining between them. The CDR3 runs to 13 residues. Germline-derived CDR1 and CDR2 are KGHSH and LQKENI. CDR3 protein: CASSRGRDYEQYF. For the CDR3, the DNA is TGTGCCAGCTCACGAGGCCGGGACTACGAGCAGTACTTC.

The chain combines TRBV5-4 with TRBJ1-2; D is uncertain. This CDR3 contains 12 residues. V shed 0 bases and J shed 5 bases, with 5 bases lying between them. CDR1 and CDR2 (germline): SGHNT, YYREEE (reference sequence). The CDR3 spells CASSLGVYGYTF. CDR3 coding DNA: TGTGCCAGCAGCTTGGGGGTGTATGGCTACACCTTC.

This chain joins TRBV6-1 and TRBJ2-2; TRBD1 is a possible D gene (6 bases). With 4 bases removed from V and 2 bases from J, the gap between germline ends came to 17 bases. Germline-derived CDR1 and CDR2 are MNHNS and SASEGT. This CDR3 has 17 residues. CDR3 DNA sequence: TGTGCCAGCAGTGCCACGACAGGTCTAAGTAACACCGGGGAGCTGTTTTTT. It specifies CASSATTGLSNTGELFF.

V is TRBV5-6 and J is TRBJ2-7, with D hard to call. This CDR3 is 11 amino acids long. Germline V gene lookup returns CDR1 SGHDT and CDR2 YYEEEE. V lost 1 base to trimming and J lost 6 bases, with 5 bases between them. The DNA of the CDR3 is TGTGCCAGCAGCTTGCGGCTCGAGCAGTACGTC. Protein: CASSLRLEQYV.

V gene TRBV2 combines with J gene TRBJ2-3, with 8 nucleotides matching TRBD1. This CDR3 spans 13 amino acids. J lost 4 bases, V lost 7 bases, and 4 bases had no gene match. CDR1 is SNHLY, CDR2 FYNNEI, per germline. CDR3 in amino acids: CASISQGADTQYF. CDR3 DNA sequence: TGTGCCAGCATTTCACAGGGGGCAGATACGCAGTATTTT.

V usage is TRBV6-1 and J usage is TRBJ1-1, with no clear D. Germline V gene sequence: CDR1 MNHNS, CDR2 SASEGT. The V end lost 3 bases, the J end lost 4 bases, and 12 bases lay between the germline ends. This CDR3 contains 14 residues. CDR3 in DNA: TGTGCCAGCAGTGACCGAAATTCGGGCACTGAAGCTTTCTTT. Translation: CASSDRNSGTEAFF.

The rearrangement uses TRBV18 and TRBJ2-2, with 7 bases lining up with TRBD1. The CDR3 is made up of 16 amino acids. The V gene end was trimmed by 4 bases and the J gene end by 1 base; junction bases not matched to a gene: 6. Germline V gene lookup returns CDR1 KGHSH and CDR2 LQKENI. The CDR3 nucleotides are TGTGCCAGCTCACTCCAGGGGGTGAGGAACACCGGGGAGCTGTTTTTT. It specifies CASSLQGVRNTGELFF.

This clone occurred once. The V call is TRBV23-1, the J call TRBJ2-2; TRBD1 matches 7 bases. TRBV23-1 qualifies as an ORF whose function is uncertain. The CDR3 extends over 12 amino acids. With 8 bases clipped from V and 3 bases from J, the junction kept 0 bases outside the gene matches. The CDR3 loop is CASQGDTGELFF. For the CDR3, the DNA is TGCGCCAGCCAGGGGGACACCGGGGAGCTGTTTTTT.

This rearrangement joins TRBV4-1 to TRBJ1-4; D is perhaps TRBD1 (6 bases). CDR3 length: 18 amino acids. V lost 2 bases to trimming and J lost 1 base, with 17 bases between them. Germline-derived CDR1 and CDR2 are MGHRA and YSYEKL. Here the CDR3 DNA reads TGCGCCAGCAGCCAATCCCGGGGGCGCCCCCGAACTAATGAAAAACTGTTTTTT. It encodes CASSQSRGRPRTNEKLFF.

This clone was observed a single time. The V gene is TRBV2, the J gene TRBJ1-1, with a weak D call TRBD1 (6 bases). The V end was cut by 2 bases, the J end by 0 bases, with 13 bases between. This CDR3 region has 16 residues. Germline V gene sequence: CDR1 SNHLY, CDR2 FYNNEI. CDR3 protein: CASSERDTRLNTEAFF. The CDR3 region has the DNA TGTGCCAGCAGTGAAAGGGACACCAGGCTGAACACTGAAGCTTTCTTT.

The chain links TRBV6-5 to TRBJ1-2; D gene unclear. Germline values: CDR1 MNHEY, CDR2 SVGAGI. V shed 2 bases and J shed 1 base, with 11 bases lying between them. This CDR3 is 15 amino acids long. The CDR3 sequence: CASSYKEAVNYGYTF. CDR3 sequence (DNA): TGTGCCAGCAGTTACAAGGAGGCCGTTAACTATGGCTACACCTTC.

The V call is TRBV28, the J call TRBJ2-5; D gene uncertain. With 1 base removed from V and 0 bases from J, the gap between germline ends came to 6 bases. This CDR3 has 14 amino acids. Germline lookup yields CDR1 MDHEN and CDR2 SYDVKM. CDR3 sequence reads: CASSLLSYQETQYF. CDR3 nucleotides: TGTGCCAGCAGTTTATTAAGTTACCAAGAGACCCAGTACTTC.